Listed here is a single T cell receptor (beta chain). These data belong to a study of technical replicates of blood from a handful of donors. CDR3 length: 13 amino acids. V was clipped by 5 bases and J by 11 bases; unmatched bases: 6. CDR1 and CDR2 from the germline V gene are SGHAT and FQNNGV. Generated by immunoSEQ multiplex PCR, the TCRdb table keeps only in-frame clones and is missing some. The sample carries about 82,000 clones, 96% recorded once. The gene calls are TRBV11-2 and TRBJ1-4; TRBD1 matches 9 bases. The receptor comes from a human donor in good health. The sequencing sample was made of T cells isolated from PBMCs. The CDR3 sequence: CASSRDRAGKLFF. The CDR3 coding sequence is TGTGCCAGCAGCCGGGACAGGGCGGGCAAACTGTTTTTT.